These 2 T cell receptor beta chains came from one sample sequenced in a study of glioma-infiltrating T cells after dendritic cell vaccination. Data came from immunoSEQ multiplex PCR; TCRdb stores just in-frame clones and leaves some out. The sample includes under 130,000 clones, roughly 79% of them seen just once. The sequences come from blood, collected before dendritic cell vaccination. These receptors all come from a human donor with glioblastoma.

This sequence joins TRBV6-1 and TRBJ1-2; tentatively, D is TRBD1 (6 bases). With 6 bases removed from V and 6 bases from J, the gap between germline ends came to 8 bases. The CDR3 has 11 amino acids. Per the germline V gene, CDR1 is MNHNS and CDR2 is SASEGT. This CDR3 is CASRQGHGYTF. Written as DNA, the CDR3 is TGTGCCAGCAGACAGGGCCATGGCTACACCTTC.

CDR3 in amino acids: CAISERDNYEQYF. As DNA, the CDR3 is TGTGCCATCAGTGAGAGGGACAACTACGAGCAGTACTTC. This rearrangement joins TRBV10-3 to TRBJ2-7, with D maybe TRBD1 (6 bases). V gave up 2 bases and J gave up 3 bases, with 8 bases separating them. The germline gives CDR1 ENHRY, CDR2 SYGVKD. CDR3 length: 13 amino acids.